This TCR beta chain was identified during a study of a mutant IDH1 vaccine in newly diagnosed glioma. The CDR3 sequence is 14 residues long. V shed 8 bases and J shed 4 bases, with 18 bases lying between them. Germline-derived CDR1 and CDR2 are SEHNR and FQNEAQ (reference sequence). Regarding this clone: The antigen remains unidentified.

Time point here: week 35, safety follow-up. The investigators gave 300 ug of mutant IDH1 20-mer peptide in each vaccine dose, together with topical imiquimod. The repertoire was sequenced with immunoSEQ multiplex PCR; TCRdb's copy has only in-frame clones and lacks some. The sample lists tens of thousands of clones, around 85% occurring once. Specimen: PBMCs, collected from a glioma patient whose treatment included an IDH1 peptide vaccine. The sequence derives from a man in his forties with glioma. V is TRBV7-9 and J is TRBJ2-7; TRBD1 might be the D (6 bases). The CDR3 DNA reads as TGTGCCAGCGGAATACCACAGGGCTCATACGAGCAGTACTTC. This gives the protein CASGIPQGSYEQYF.